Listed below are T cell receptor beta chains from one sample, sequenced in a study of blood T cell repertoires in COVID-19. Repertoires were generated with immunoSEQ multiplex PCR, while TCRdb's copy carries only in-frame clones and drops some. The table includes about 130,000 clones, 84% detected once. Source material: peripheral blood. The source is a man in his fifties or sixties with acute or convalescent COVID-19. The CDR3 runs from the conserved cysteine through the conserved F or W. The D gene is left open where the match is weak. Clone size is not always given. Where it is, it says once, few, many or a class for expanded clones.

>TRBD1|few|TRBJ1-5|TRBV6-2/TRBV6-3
CASSYQGTGENNQPQHF
TGTGCCAGCAGTTACCAGGGGACAGGGGAGAACAATCAGCCCCAGCATTTT
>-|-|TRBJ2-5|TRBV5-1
CASRESVAQETQYF
TGCGCCAGCAGGGAGAGCGTAGCCCAAGAGACCCAGTACTTC
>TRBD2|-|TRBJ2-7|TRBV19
CASSLGLAGPYEQYF
TGTGCCAGTAGTTTGGGACTAGCGGGGCCCTACGAGCAGTACTTC
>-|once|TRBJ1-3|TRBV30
CAWSVLQLSGNTIYF
TGTGCCTGGAGTGTCCTGCAACTCTCTGGAAACACCATATATTTT
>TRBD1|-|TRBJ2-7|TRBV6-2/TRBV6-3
CASGRETGPYEQYF
TGTGCCAGCGGCCGAGAGACAGGGCCCTACGAGCAGTACTTC
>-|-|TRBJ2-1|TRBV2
CASAELHDEQFF
TGTGCCAGCGCGGAGCTCCACGATGAGCAGTTCTTC
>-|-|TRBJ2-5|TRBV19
CASSPQTRGETQYF
TGTGCCAGTAGTCCCCAGACTAGAGGAGAGACCCAGTACTTC
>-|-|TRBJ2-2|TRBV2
CASSAYRTANTGELFF
TGTGCCAGCAGTGCCTACCGAACGGCGAACACCGGGGAGCTGTTTTTT
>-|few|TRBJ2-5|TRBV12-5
CASGPLAQTQYF
TGTGCTAGTGGTCCATTGGCTCAGACCCAGTACTTC
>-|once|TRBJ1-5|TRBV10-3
CAISDSGGNQPQHF
TGTGCCATCAGTGATTCGGGAGGCAATCAGCCCCAGCATTTT
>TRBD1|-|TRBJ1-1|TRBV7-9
CASSDDQGVNTEAFF
TGTGCCAGCAGTGACGATCAGGGGGTGAACACTGAAGCTTTCTTT
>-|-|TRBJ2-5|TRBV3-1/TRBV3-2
CASSPLSSALYF
TGTGCCAGCAGCCCTCTCTCTAGCGCGCTGTACTTC
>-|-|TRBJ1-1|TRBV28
CASSKTGAGWEAFF
TGTGCCAGCTCAAAAACTGGGGCAGGGTGGGAAGCTTTCTTT
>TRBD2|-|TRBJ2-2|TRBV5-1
CASSLGLAGVETGELFF
TGCGCCAGCAGCTTGGGACTAGCGGGAGTGGAAACCGGGGAGCTGTTTTTT
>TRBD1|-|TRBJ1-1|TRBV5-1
CASSLEGQQNTEAFF
TGCGCCAGCAGCTTGGAGGGACAGCAGAACACTGAAGCTTTCTTT